This TCR beta chain was profiled in a study of blood T cell repertoires in COVID-19. Germline V CDR1 and CDR2: MNHNY, SVGAGI (reference sequence). The CDR3 length is 16 residues. Trimming took off 8 bases at V and 1 base at J, with 18 bases between the two ends. Using immunoSEQ multiplex PCR, the repertoire was profiled, and TCRdb retains in-frame clones only, with some absent. In the table there are roughly 250,000 clones, around 91% of which are singletons. The chain recombines TRBV6-6 with TRBJ1-3; D may be TRBD1 (5 bases). The TCR sequence derives from a woman between 18 and 29 years old who had recovered from COVID-19. Sequences were obtained from PBMCs or T cells enriched from blood (not recorded which). The DNA of the CDR3 is TGTGCCAGCGGTCTGGGGCCTGCTGATTCTGGAAACACCATATATTTT. Its protein product is CASGLGPADSGNTIYF.